The clone carrying this T cell receptor (beta chain) has only a few counts. Its antigen remains unknown. The data were taken from a study of memory CD4+ T cells and cytomegalovirus serostatus. Points from the study as a whole: About 40% of the roughly 160 known CMV-associated TCRbeta sequences appeared in CD4+ memory.

This table comes from immunoSEQ multiplex PCR, and its TCRdb copy is limited to in-frame clones, with some not included. The table includes under 50,000 clones, roughly 78% detected once. Single viable CD3+CD4+CD8-CD45RO+ cells were sorted as the memory CD4+ T cells. Between the trimmed V and J ends, which lost 3 bases and 6 bases, there was a span of 9 bases. Germline V gives CDR1 LGHNA, CDR2 YSLEER. The CDR3 spans 14 residues. This TCR was sampled from an adult in good health and CMV-seronegative. V and J are TRBV4-3 and TRBJ1-6; D unresolved. Sequenced material: memory CD4+ T cells from blood. CDR3 DNA sequence: TGCGCCAGCAGCCAGCTTCGCCCTAATTCACCCCTCCACTTT. The encoded protein is CASSQLRPNSPLHF.